The TCR beta chain described here comes from a study of shared clonotypes between healthy human individuals. Genomic DNA (from each subset) was split evenly across several immunoSEQ plates. This table comes from immunoSEQ multiplex PCR, and its TCRdb copy is limited to in-frame clones, with some not included. The sample gives over a million clones, around 98.5% of which show up once; approximately 0.4% is in the top ten. The CDR3 sequence is 16 residues long. V lost 5 bases and J lost 5; bases outside the gene matches: 8. Germline-derived CDR1 and CDR2 are SGHTA and FQGNSA. This rearrangement joins TRBV7-2 to TRBJ2-1, with 11 positions matching TRBD2. The clonotype originates from a young man in good health. Sequenced material: naive CD4+ T cells sorted from blood. The subset here: CD45RA+ positively selected. The CDR3: CASSPSLLAGDNEQFF. The CDR3 DNA sequence: TGTGCCAGCAGCCCGTCTTTACTAGCGGGAGACAATGAGCAGTTCTTC.